This T cell receptor beta chain was sequenced in a study of early stage breast cancer tumors. Findings of the study overall: Chain pairing and CD4, CD8 or FOXP3 expression were not captured. Commonly generated sequences made up most enriched TCRB sequences shared between patients.

Assay used: immunoSEQ multiplex PCR; TCRdb lists only in-frame clones, some missing. This sample has approximately 39,000 clones, with 65% to 75% found just once. Germline lookup yields CDR1 SGHRS and CDR2 YFSETQ. With V trimmed by 2 bases and J by 4 bases, 2 bases remained unmatched. The CDR3 covers 14 residues. Worth noting for this clone: Its cognate antigen is unknown.

The receptor was derived from a person in their sixties or seventies with breast cancer. Sequencing input: blood. This chain uses TRBV5-1 with TRBJ1-4, with 7 bases identical to TRBD1. The CDR3 is CASSFSGGNEKLFF. DNA of the CDR3: TGCGCCAGCAGCTTCTCAGGGGGTAATGAAAAACTGTTTTTT.